The present entry profiles one TCR beta chain with its context. The V gene's germline CDR1 is PRHDT and CDR2 FYEKMQ (reference sequence). This CDR3 comprises 16 residues. V lost 0 bases and J lost 4; bases outside the gene matches: 7. This entry belongs to a study of blood T cell repertoires in COVID-19. Study-level background: From the United States, Italy and Spain came samples of acute and convalescent COVID-19. The analysed material was cDNA or gDNA that came from T cells, B-cell-depleted T cells, or PBMCs.

Authors' data handling: Reference gene primer amplification gave estimated nucleated cell counts. This table comes from immunoSEQ multiplex PCR, and its TCRdb copy is limited to in-frame clones, with some not included. V, J and clone size are those of that table, while D and trimming were read from the DNA. This table has tens of thousands of clones, roughly 80% appearing once. The sequence derives from an elderly woman with acute or convalescent COVID-19. The gene calls are TRBV13 and TRBJ1-2, with 8 positions matching TRBD1. Source material: peripheral blood. The CDR3 region has the DNA TGTGCCAGCAGCTTAGGGTCCGGACAGGGACTCTATGGCTACACCTTC. Amino acids: CASSLGSGQGLYGYTF.